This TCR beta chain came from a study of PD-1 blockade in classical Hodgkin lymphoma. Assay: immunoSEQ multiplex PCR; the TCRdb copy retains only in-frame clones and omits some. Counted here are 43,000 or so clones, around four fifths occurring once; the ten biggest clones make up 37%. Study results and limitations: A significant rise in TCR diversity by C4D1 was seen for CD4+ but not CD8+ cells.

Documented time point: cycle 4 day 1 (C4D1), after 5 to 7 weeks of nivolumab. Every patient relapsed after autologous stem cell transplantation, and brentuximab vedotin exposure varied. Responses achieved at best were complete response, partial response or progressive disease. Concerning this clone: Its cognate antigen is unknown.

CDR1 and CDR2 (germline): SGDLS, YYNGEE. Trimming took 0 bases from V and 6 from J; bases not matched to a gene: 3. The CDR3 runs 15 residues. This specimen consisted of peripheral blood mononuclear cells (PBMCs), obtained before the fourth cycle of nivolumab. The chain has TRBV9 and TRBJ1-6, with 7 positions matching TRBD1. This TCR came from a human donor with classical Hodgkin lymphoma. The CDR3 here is CASSVEPGGNSPLHF. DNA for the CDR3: TGTGCCAGCAGCGTAGAACCAGGGGGTAATTCACCCCTCCACTTT.